This T cell receptor beta chain appears in the sequencing data of a study of blood T cells in healthy people across ages. Study-level background: Template switching picked up about one barcoded beta molecule for each two T cells. General study results and limits: It was held that diversity estimates obtained from one million T cells represented underestimates.

Details on this clonotype: Its antigen is not identified.

The length of the CDR3 is 16 residues. With V trimmed by 3 bases and J by 2 bases, 5 bases remained unmatched. The germline V gene encodes CDR1 GTSNPN and CDR2 SVGIG (reference sequence). With a J-beta primer mix and a sample-barcoded 5' primer, a second PCR ran roughly 6 to 12 cycles. TCRdb processed the 5' RACE reads anew with MiXCR; each CDR3 protein has one entry. Among some 1.5 million distinct CDR3 sequences listed, 28% were seen once. Sequences were obtained from blood. The clonotype comes from a woman aged 25 to 39 in good health. J is TRBJ2-7 and V is TRBV30; 15 nucleotides agree with TRBD2. The CDR3 region is CAWSLRTSGRAYEQYF. The CDR3 DNA follows: TGTGCCTGGAGCCTTCGGACTAGCGGGAGGGCCTACGAGCAGTACTTC.